This T cell receptor beta chain was sequenced for a study of T cells in Graves' hyperthyroidism and ophthalmopathy. Study-level points and caveats: From stable hyperthyroidism, ophthalmopathy was set apart by a 13 V-J model.

RNA transcripts gave rise to amplified TCR beta CDR3 regions. Researchers ran a first-round RT-PCR on the TCR CDR3 using the HTBI primer set. Each CDR3 protein gets one entry after TCRdb re-called the multiplex PCR reads with MiXCR. The sample has about 570,000 distinct CDR3 sequences, about half seen once. This clonotype was seen repeatedly, ten times or more. The target antigen is unknown. The CDR3 is made up of 13 amino acids. V lost 4 bases to trimming and J lost 4 bases, with 13 bases between them. Germline CDR1 is DFQATT and CDR2 is SNEGSKA (reference sequence). The diagnostic basis comprised clinical symptoms, serum thyroxine and TRAb, thyroid ultrasound and orbital computed tomography.

Sample: peripheral blood or thyroid tissue (not recorded which). This receptor was obtained from an adult woman with Graves' disease, either hyperthyroidism or ophthalmopathy (not recorded which). The chain has TRBV20-1 and TRBJ1-2; D might be TRBD1 (5 bases). CDR3 sequence reads: CSATSGTGYGYTF. The CDR3 coding sequence is TGCAGTGCTACATCCGGGACGGGCTATGGCTACACCTTC.